The sequence of this TCR beta chain was determined in a study of T cells in Graves' hyperthyroidism and ophthalmopathy. Findings and caveats of the study: Ophthalmopathy, which appeared later, was predicted by the model a median about 6 months before onset.

It was RNA transcripts that yielded the amplified TCR beta CDR3 regions. HTBI primers were used for first-round RT-PCR of the TCR CDR3. From the multiplex PCR reads, TCRdb called clonotypes with MiXCR, one entry per CDR3 protein. The sample includes 350,000 to 400,000 distinct CDR3 sequences, approximately 19% of them seen just once. This clonotype was seen ten or more times. Its cognate antigen is unknown. Uncontrolled infection, other autoimmune disease, pregnancy or lactation excluded patients. This clonotype was obtained from a woman aged 18-29 years with Graves' hyperthyroidism. The sequenced material came from blood.

The CDR3 bases are TGTGCCACCAGCCGAGGCGAGTCGGGGATCCGCGAGCAGTACTTC. Translated, it gives CATSRGESGIREQYF. The chain couples TRBV15 to TRBJ2-7, with D possibly matching TRBD2 (5 bases). The CDR3 runs to 15 residues. Germline values: CDR1 LNHNV, CDR2 YYDKDF (reference sequence). V was shortened by 5 bases and J by 6 bases, with 20 bases between the two germline ends. Based on the CDR3 plus reference TRBV15 and TRBJ2-7, the full variable domain is DAMVIQNPRYQVTQFGKPVTLSCSQTLNHNVMYWYQQKSSQAPKLLFHYYDKDFNNEADTPDNFQSRRPNTSFCFLDIRSPGLGDTAMYLCATSRGESGIREQYFGPGTRLTVT.